The T cell receptor (beta chain) under discussion was sequenced for a study of graft-versus-host responses after intestinal transplantation. Whole-study context: Anti-thymocyte globulin induction, then tacrolimus and steroids for two to four years, went to all recipients. General study findings and limits: Patients who carried graft-donor T cell macrochimerism also had high graft-versus-host to host-versus-graft clonal ratios in their allografts. GvH clones were identified in recipient marrow, with some first appearing in ileum or blood.

Germline assignment: CDR1 MNHNS and CDR2 SASEGT. This CDR3 spans 11 amino acids. Data came from immunoSEQ multiplex PCR; TCRdb stores just in-frame clones and leaves some out. In the table there are under 140,000 clones, roughly 93% of which are singletons. About this clone itself: Its specificity is unknown.

The origin of this receptor is a human donor who received an intestinal transplant. The V call is TRBV6-1, the J call TRBJ2-5; 8 nucleotides line up with TRBD1. TRBJ2-7 matches the DNA end more closely, so the J call is doubtful. Sequenced here: unstimulated CD8+ T cells sorted from spleen or lymph node cells, sampled before intestinal transplant. The CDR3: CAGGQAYEQYF. The CDR3 DNA reads TGTGCCGGGGGACAGGCCTACGAGCAGTACTTC.